Following are 21 T cell receptor beta chains from one sample sequenced in a study of OX40 agonist ivuxolimab in advanced cancers. Profiled with immunoSEQ multiplex PCR; TCRdb holds only in-frame clones, not every one. The table includes 65,000 to 90,000 clones, around nine tenths detected once. Sequenced material: CD4+ or CD8+ T cells sorted from blood, taken in a trial of the OX40 agonist ivuxolimab. These TCRs come from an adult with an advanced solid tumor such as melanoma, head and neck, liver or kidney cancer.

Within the sample, this clone is medium-sized. The chain links TRBV28 to TRBJ2-7, with D maybe TRBD2 (5 bases). There are 12 residues in the CDR3. Germline CDR1 and CDR2: MDHEN and SYDVKM. V was cut by 4 bases and J by 4 bases, with 8 bases left in between. The CDR3: CASSYGNYEQYF. CDR3 sequence (DNA): TGTGCCAGCAGTTACGGGAATTACGAGCAGTACTTC.

This clone turned up a few times. The chain has TRBV15 and TRBJ2-3; D remains unclear. Trimming took off 0 bases at V and 2 bases at J, with 6 bases between the two ends. The germline CDR1 and CDR2 sequences are LNHNV and YYDKDF (reference sequence). This CDR3 has 14 residues. The CDR3 nucleotides read TGTGCCACCAGCAGAGATTCTTACACAGATACGCAGTATTTT. Protein: CATSRDSYTDTQYF.

The chain recombines TRBV30 with TRBJ2-5, with 7 bases matching TRBD1. Germline assignment: CDR1 GTSNPN and CDR2 SVGIG (reference sequence). V was pared by 3 bases and J by 5 bases, with 3 bases of the junction left unmatched. The CDR3 is 12 amino acids. CDR3 sequence: CAWSPRGETQYF. In nucleotides, the CDR3 is TGTGCCTGGAGCCCCAGGGGGGAGACCCAGTACTTC.

This chain joins TRBV19 and TRBJ1-2; D gene unclear. In germline, CDR1 is LNHDA, CDR2 SQIVND (reference sequence). This CDR3 region has 15 residues. V shed 6 bases and J shed 4 bases, with 18 bases lying between them. CDR3 in DNA: TGTGCCAGTAGGAGGGCCGGCGTGTTGCGCTATGGCTACACCTTC. Residues: CASRRAGVLRYGYTF.

With respect to this clone: Within the sample, other DNA sequences also encode this same CDR3. The chain is built from TRBV19 and TRBJ2-1, with D tentatively TRBD1 (5 bases). Germline V gene lookup returns CDR1 LNHDA and CDR2 SQIVND (reference sequence). This CDR3 contains 15 residues. Trimming pared 1 base from V and 2 bases from J, leaving 9 bases between. The DNA of the CDR3 is TGTGCCAGTAGTATAGGCCAAGGGGCCTACAATGAGCAGTTCTTC. Translated: CASSIGQGAYNEQFF.

The rearrangement uses TRBV9 and TRBJ2-5; no reliable D call. This CDR3 region has 12 residues. Germline V gene lookup returns CDR1 SGDLS and CDR2 YYNGEE. Trimming pared 0 bases from V and 2 bases from J, leaving 2 bases between. CDR3 amino acids: CASSVEQETQYF. Written as DNA, the CDR3 is TGTGCCAGCAGCGTAGAGCAAGAGACCCAGTACTTC.

This clone has a handful of counts. The chain recombines TRBV6-5 with TRBJ2-5; 12 positions agree with TRBD1. Per germline, CDR1 MNHEY and CDR2 SVGAGI. Trimming at V came to 6 bases and at J to 7 bases, leaving 3 bases not matched to a gene. The CDR3 is 13 residues long. The CDR3: CASRAGQGATQYF. The CDR3 DNA reads TGTGCCAGCAGGGCGGGACAGGGGGCGACCCAGTACTTC.

This chain uses TRBV9 with TRBJ2-7, with D possibly being TRBD2 (6 bases). Germline-derived CDR1 and CDR2 are SGDLS and YYNGEE. The V gene lost 0 bases and the J gene lost 0 bases, with 10 bases spanning the gap. CDR3 length equals 15 residues. The CDR3 nucleotides read TGTGCCAGCAGCGTAGAGGTCGGGAGCTCCTACGAGCAGTACTTC. Encoded protein: CASSVEVGSSYEQYF.

V gene TRBV14 combines with J gene TRBJ1-2; D is possibly TRBD1 (6 bases). Germline CDR1 is SGHDN and CDR2 is FVKESK. V was clipped by 4 bases and J by 5 bases, with 17 bases between them. This CDR3 has 15 residues. The CDR3 nucleotides read TGTGCCAGCAGCCCCCGACAGGCCGGGGGGTATGGCTACACCTTC. Amino acids: CASSPRQAGGYGYTF.

The sample holds one count of this clone. The V and J genes are TRBV23-1 and TRBJ2-7; D not resolved. TRBV23-1 is identified as an open reading frame with a role that is uncertain. V shed 3 bases and J shed 7 bases, with 4 bases lying between them. This CDR3 is 10 amino acids long. The CDR3 region has the DNA TGCGCCAGCAGTCATGGGGAGCAGTACTTC. This sequence encodes CASSHGEQYF.

This chain links TRBV28 with TRBJ2-1, with 9 bases matching TRBD2. Trimming cost V 6 bases and J 5 bases; bases outside gene matches: 5. The CDR3 spans 14 residues. CDR1 and CDR2 (germline): MDHEN, SYDVKM. CDR3 residues: CASRVSGSNNEQFF. The CDR3 nucleotides read TGTGCCAGCAGAGTTAGCGGGAGTAACAATGAGCAGTTCTTC.

The J gene is TRBJ1-2, the V gene TRBV27; D not resolved. Trimming took 3 bases from V and 8 from J, leaving 13 bases between them. Germline V gene lookup returns CDR1 MNHEY and CDR2 SMNVEV (reference sequence). CDR3 length: 13 amino acids. CDR3 in amino acids: CASSFGLLSGYTF. The CDR3 bases are TGTGCCAGCAGTTTCGGACTGCTGAGCGGCTACACCTTC.

Regarding this clone: Additional DNA sequences in this sample encode the identical CDR3. This chain links TRBV6-5 with TRBJ1-5; no firm D call. V lost 4 bases and J 0 bases, leaving 10 bases between the germline ends. CDR1 and CDR2 (germline): MNHEY, SVGAGI. The CDR3 totals 15 residues. CDR3 DNA sequence: TGTGCCAGCAGTTTAAGGGTTAATAGCAATCAGCCCCAGCATTTT. Translating it yields CASSLRVNSNQPQHF.

The chain combines TRBV18 with TRBJ2-1; 11 nucleotides agree with TRBD2. Germline-derived CDR1 and CDR2 are KGHSH and LQKENI. Trimming at V came to 2 bases and at J to 3 bases, leaving 12 bases not matched to a gene. The CDR3 sequence is 19 residues long. The CDR3 DNA sequence: TGTGCCAGCTCACCAACTAGCGGGAGCGTGCGGGGGATCTACAATGAGCAGTTCTTC. The encoded protein is CASSPTSGSVRGIYNEQFF.

This clone appeared once. The J gene is TRBJ2-3, the V gene TRBV25-1, with D uncertain. The germline gives CDR1 MGHDK, CDR2 SYGVNS. Deletions cut 0 bases from V and 5 bases from J, with 12 bases between. The CDR3 spans 15 residues. The CDR3 reads CASSEYNSLRDTQYF. The CDR3 bases are TGTGCCAGCAGTGAATACAACAGCCTCAGAGATACGCAGTATTTT.

The chain carries TRBV2 and TRBJ1-5; TRBD1 might be the D (5 bases). V lost 8 bases to trimming and J lost 3 bases, with 17 bases between them. Germline V CDR1 and CDR2: SNHLY, FYNNEI. The CDR3 loop spans 15 amino acids. DNA of the CDR3: TGTGCCAGCGGACGTGGCAGGGAGTTCAATCAGCCCCAGCATTTT. This codes for CASGRGREFNQPQHF. Together with reference TRBV2 and TRBJ1-5, the CDR3 gives the full variable domain: EPEVTQTPSHQVTQMGQEVILRCVPISNHLYFYWYRQILGQKVEFLVSFYNNEISEKSEIFDDQFSVERPDGSNFTLKIRSTKLEDSAMYFCASGRGREFNQPQHFGDGTRLSIL.

This clone has a handful of counts. V usage is TRBV28 and J usage is TRBJ2-1; 14 bases align to TRBD2. The V segment lost 3 bases and the J segment 10 bases; nucleotides outside the gene matches: 11. There are 17 residues in the CDR3. The germline CDR1 and CDR2 sequences are MDHEN and SYDVKM. The CDR3 DNA reads as TGTGCCAGCAGTTTCCAGCCAGGGACTAGCGGGAGTCGCGAGCAGTTCTTC. The encoded protein is CASSFQPGTSGSREQFF.

This chain connects TRBV9 to TRBJ2-3, with TRBD1 matching over 9 bases. Germline loops: CDR1 SGDLS, CDR2 YYNGEE. There are 15 residues in the CDR3. The J segment lost 3 bases and the V segment lost 3 bases, leaving 5 bases of the junction unmatched. Here the CDR3 reads CASSGGTGQTDTQYF. CDR3 nucleotide sequence: TGTGCCAGCAGCGGCGGGACAGGGCAGACAGATACGCAGTATTTT.

The chain couples TRBV9 to TRBJ1-1; a possible D gene is TRBD1 (6 bases). The V and J ends lost 3 bases and 4 bases respectively, with 10 bases between them. CDR3 length: 13 amino acids. CDR1 and CDR2 (germline): SGDLS, YYNGEE. In nucleotides, the CDR3 is TGTGCCAGCAGCGAGACAGGACTCACTGAAGCTTTCTTT. Its protein is CASSETGLTEAFF.

This chain uses TRBV28 with TRBJ1-2; D gene unclear. Germline V gene sequence: CDR1 MDHEN, CDR2 SYDVKM. Trimming took off 11 bases at V and 3 bases at J, with 19 bases between the two ends. This CDR3 region has 14 residues. The CDR3: CACLGWKKDYGYTF. The CDR3, as DNA: TGTGCCTGCCTAGGTTGGAAAAAGGACTATGGCTACACCTTC.

The chain has TRBV7-9 and TRBJ2-1; TRBD2 matches at 12 bases. V lost 2 bases and J lost 8; bases outside the gene matches: 13. CDR1 is SEHNR and CDR2 is FQNEAQ in the germline V gene (reference sequence). This CDR3 is 18 amino acids long. DNA for the CDR3: TGTGCCAGCAGCTTAATCTTAGGACTAGCGGGGCAGGGGGATGAGCAGTTCTTC. Amino acids: CASSLILGLAGQGDEQFF.